The 13 T cell receptor beta chains below were found in one sample sequenced in a study of T-cell reconstitution after alpha-beta-depleted transplantation in children. A TCRbeta library incorporating unique molecular identifiers was prepared. TCRdb re-called the PCR reads with MiXCR, one entry per CDR3 protein. Of about 500,000 distinct CDR3 sequences listed, about 10% were seen once; the top ten hold less than 15%. The material was PBMCs, mostly from graft donor cells, obtained 180 days after TCRalphabeta/CD19-depleted stem cell transplant. These receptors all stem from a female patient aged 2-15 years who had a stem cell transplant for aplastic anemia, so the T cells may come from the graft donor.

The chain uses TRBV28 and TRBJ2-2; D call uncertain. The CDR3 covers 13 residues. Germline V gives CDR1 MDHEN, CDR2 SYDVKM. V was trimmed by 4 bases and J by 4 bases, leaving 7 bases between them. The CDR3 region has the DNA TGTGCCAGCAGTTCGGTGGTCACCGGGGAGCTGTTTTTT. It specifies CASSSVVTGELFF.

The J gene is TRBJ2-1, the V gene TRBV9; D ambiguous. CDR1 SGDLS and CDR2 YYNGEE come from the germline V gene. The CDR3 is 17 amino acids. Trimming took off 3 bases at V and 2 bases at J, with 18 bases between the two ends. For the CDR3, the DNA is TGTGCCAGCAGCGCAGCCAGGATAGCAGATGCCTACAATGAGCAGTTCTTC. Protein sequence: CASSAARIADAYNEQFF.

V usage is TRBV11-2 and J usage is TRBJ2-7, with 12 positions matching TRBD2. Per the germline V gene, CDR1 is SGHAT and CDR2 is FQNNGV. With 1 base clipped from V and 7 bases from J, the junction kept 20 bases outside the gene matches. The length of the CDR3 is 20 residues. The CDR3 protein is CASSLVGRLAGVSPFSEQYV. CDR3 coding DNA: TGTGCCAGCAGCTTAGTGGGAAGACTAGCGGGAGTGTCACCGTTCTCGGAGCAGTACGTC.

The chain recombines TRBV30 with TRBJ2-1; TRBD2 matches at 8 bases. Trimming removed 0 bases from V and 12 bases from J; junction bases left unmatched: 13. CDR3 length equals 15 residues. Germline CDR1 and CDR2: GTSNPN and SVGIG (reference sequence). CDR3 protein: CAWSVLVAGIAGQFF. The CDR3 DNA is TGTGCCTGGAGTGTACTCGTAGCGGGAATCGCGGGGCAGTTCTTC.

This clonotype was seen a handful of times. The rearrangement links TRBV3-1 to TRBJ2-1; 7 nucleotides agree with TRBD1. This CDR3 has 12 residues. In germline, CDR1 is LGHDT, CDR2 YNNKEL (reference sequence). After removal of 4 bases from V and 9 bases from J, the junction contained 3 bases not matched to a gene. DNA for the CDR3: TGTGCCAGCAGCCGCCGACAGGGTGAGCAGTTCTTC. It is translated as CASSRRQGEQFF.

V usage is TRBV9 and J usage is TRBJ1-4; tentative D call: TRBD1 (6 bases). The V gene's germline CDR1 is SGDLS and CDR2 YYNGEE. The CDR3 covers 16 residues. Trimming took off 3 bases at V and 0 bases at J, with 12 bases between the two ends. The CDR3 is CASSATGLATNEKLFF. DNA of the CDR3: TGTGCCAGCAGCGCGACAGGTCTTGCAACTAATGAAAAACTGTTTTTT.

This clonotype was counted only a few times. The chain carries TRBV28 and TRBJ2-7; D is ambiguous. With 5 bases removed from V and 0 bases from J, the gap between germline ends came to 14 bases. Looked up from germline, CDR1 is MDHEN and CDR2 is SYDVKM. The CDR3 has 15 residues. The CDR3 is CASSPGWVRSYEQYF. CDR3 in DNA: TGTGCCAGCAGTCCAGGCTGGGTTCGCTCCTACGAGCAGTACTTC.

This clonotype was seen more than once but under ten times. The J gene is TRBJ1-3, the V gene TRBV20-1; 7 bases fit TRBD1. V was clipped by 2 bases and J by 0 bases; unmatched bases: 13. CDR3 length equals 18 residues. CDR1 DFQATT and CDR2 SNEGSKA come from the germline V gene (reference sequence). CDR3 protein: CSARKETGTPSSGNTIYF. CDR3 sequence (DNA): TGCAGTGCTAGAAAGGAGACAGGGACACCGAGCTCTGGAAACACCATATATTTT.

At least ten counts were recorded for this clonotype. The chain has TRBV7-2 and TRBJ1-1; TRBD1 might be the D (5 bases). Trimming stripped 4 bases from V and 3 bases from J, with 18 bases between. CDR1 is SGHTA, CDR2 FQGNSA, per germline. The CDR3 extends over 16 amino acids. The CDR3 DNA reads TGTGCCAGCAGCTCCTTAGGGGAGGGCTTCGACACTGAAGCTTTCTTT. Residues: CASSSLGEGFDTEAFF.

Only a few counts were recorded for this clonotype. The CDR3 reads CSASGSGYEQYF. The DNA of the CDR3 is TGCAGTGCTAGCGGGAGTGGCTACGAGCAGTACTTC. This chain links TRBV20-1 with TRBJ2-7, with D maybe TRBD2 (6 bases). Per the germline V gene, CDR1 is DFQATT and CDR2 is SNEGSKA (reference sequence). With 3 bases removed from V and 3 bases from J, the gap between germline ends came to 9 bases. The CDR3 has 12 residues.

The J gene is TRBJ2-1, the V gene TRBV7-3, with 10 bases fitting TRBD2. This CDR3 spans 18 amino acids. The germline V gene encodes CDR1 SGHTA and CDR2 FQGTGA. Trimming took 1 base from V and 3 from J; bases not matched to a gene: 9. For the CDR3, the DNA is TGTGCCAGCAGCTTAAGGGGGGGAGCGGGAGGGCTCTACAATGAGCAGTTCTTC. Translated, it gives CASSLRGGAGGLYNEQFF.

V is TRBV10-2 and J is TRBJ2-1; TRBD2 agrees at 12 bases. Trimming removed 10 bases from V and 6 bases from J; junction bases left unmatched: 10. The CDR3 runs to 15 residues. CDR1 is WSHSY and CDR2 is SAAADI in the germline V gene. CDR3 loop: CAIRLAGGPLNEQFF. CDR3 bases: TGCGCCATCCGTCTAGCGGGAGGGCCCCTCAATGAGCAGTTCTTC.

The rearrangement uses TRBV20-1 and TRBJ2-1, with 7 bases identical to TRBD2. This CDR3 contains 11 residues. V dropped 6 bases and J dropped 7; count of bases not matched to a gene: 3. Germline values: CDR1 DFQATT, CDR2 SNEGSKA (reference sequence). CDR3 region: CSAGSGNEQFF. The CDR3 bases are TGCAGTGCCGGTAGCGGGAATGAGCAGTTCTTC.